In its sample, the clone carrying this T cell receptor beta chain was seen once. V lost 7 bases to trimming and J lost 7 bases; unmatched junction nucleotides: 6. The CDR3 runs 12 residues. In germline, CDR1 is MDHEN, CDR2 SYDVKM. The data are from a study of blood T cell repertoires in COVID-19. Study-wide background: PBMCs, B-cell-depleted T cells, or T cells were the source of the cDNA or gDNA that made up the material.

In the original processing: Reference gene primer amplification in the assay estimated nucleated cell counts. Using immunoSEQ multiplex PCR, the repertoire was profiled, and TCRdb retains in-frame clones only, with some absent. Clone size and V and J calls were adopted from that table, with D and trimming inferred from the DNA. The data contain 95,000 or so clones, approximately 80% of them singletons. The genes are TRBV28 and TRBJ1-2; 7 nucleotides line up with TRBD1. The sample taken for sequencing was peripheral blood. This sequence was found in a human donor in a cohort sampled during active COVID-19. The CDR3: CASTDRAGGYTF. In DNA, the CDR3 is TGTGCCAGCACAGACAGGGCCGGTGGCTACACCTTC.